The 14 T cell receptor beta chains in this list originate from one sample, sequenced in a study of blood T cell repertoires in COVID-19. TCRdb's copy holds only in-frame clones and misses some; the assay was immunoSEQ multiplex PCR. The data show about 220,000 clones, with roughly 87% seen just once and 1.9% held by the top ten. The source material was peripheral blood. Every receptor here comes from a man aged 35-49 years with active or convalescent COVID-19.

This chain joins TRBV4-1 and TRBJ2-1; 8 nucleotides match TRBD2. J lost 9 bases, V lost 0 bases, and 10 bases had no gene match. The CDR3 is made up of 16 amino acids. The germline gives CDR1 MGHRA, CDR2 YSYEKL. CDR3 nucleotides: TGCGCCAGCAGCCAAGAACGGACTAGCCAGGGCCCTGAGCAGTTCTTC. It is translated as CASSQERTSQGPEQFF.

CDR3 amino acids: CASTNGGTGGDGYTF. CDR3 DNA sequence: TGTGCCAGCACTAATGGGGGGACAGGAGGGGATGGCTACACCTTC. The V gene is TRBV6-6, the J gene TRBJ1-2, with 8 positions matching TRBD1. After removal of 7 bases from V and 6 bases from J, the junction contained 13 bases not matched to a gene. This CDR3 region has 15 residues. In germline, CDR1 is MNHNY, CDR2 SVGAGI (reference sequence).

In its sample, this clone was seen a few times. J is TRBJ1-1 and V is TRBV15; 11 bases agree with TRBD1. Per the germline V gene, CDR1 is LNHNV and CDR2 is YYDKDF (reference sequence). The CDR3 spans 14 residues. Losses at the gene ends were 5 bases for V and 5 bases for J; bases not matched to a gene: 4. The DNA of the CDR3 is TGTGCCACCAGCTGGGGGACAGGGGGAACTGAAGCTTTCTTT. Encoded protein: CATSWGTGGTEAFF.

Sample share makes this clone medium-sized. In the same sample, other DNA sequences code for this CDR3. The V gene is TRBV6-1, the J gene TRBJ2-7, with 9 positions matching TRBD2. Germline values: CDR1 MNHNS, CDR2 SASEGT. V trimming: 1 base; J trimming: 1 base; junction bases outside the gene matches: 2. This CDR3 spans 15 amino acids. The CDR3 nucleotides read TGTGCCAGCAGTGAAGAGACTAGCGGTTCCTACGAGCAGTACTTC. Protein product: CASSEETSGSYEQYF.

The rearrangement links TRBV28 to TRBJ1-1; no reliable D call. The CDR3 is made up of 12 amino acids. Trimming shortened V by 3 bases and J by 4 bases, and 6 bases separated the two germline ends. Germline assignment: CDR1 MDHEN and CDR2 SYDVKM. CDR3: CASSLGSTEAFF. For the CDR3, the DNA is TGTGCCAGCAGTTTGGGCAGCACTGAAGCTTTCTTT.

This clone was seen only once. The V call is TRBV5-6, the J call TRBJ2-1; TRBD2 matches 8 bases. V shed 3 bases, J shed 4 bases, and the junction held 9 bases outside the gene matches. The CDR3 has 16 residues. Germline CDR1 is SGHDT and CDR2 is YYEEEE. The CDR3 protein is CASSSRSGRSYNEQFF. CDR3 coding DNA: TGTGCCAGCAGCTCAAGAAGCGGGAGATCGTACAATGAGCAGTTCTTC.

The chain carries TRBV2 and TRBJ2-1; maybe TRBD1 (5 bases). Germline CDR1 SNHLY, CDR2 FYNNEI. V shed 6 bases and J shed 3 bases, with 21 bases lying between them. This CDR3 spans 17 amino acids. The CDR3 DNA reads as TGTGCCAGCAGCCCCGCCGCGGCCAGGGCTTTCTACAATGAGCAGTTCTTC. This codes for CASSPAAARAFYNEQFF. The full variable domain, in which reference TRBV2 and TRBJ2-1 provide the parts outside the CDR3, is EPEVTQTPSHQVTQMGQEVILRCVPISNHLYFYWYRQILGQKVEFLVSFYNNEISEKSEIFDDQFSVERPDGSNFTLKIRSTKLEDSAMYFCASSPAAARAFYNEQFFGPGTRLTVL.

The chain has TRBV19 and TRBJ1-2; D gene ambiguous. Between the trimmed V and J ends, which lost 4 bases and 6 bases, there was a span of 15 bases. This CDR3 is built from 14 residues. The V gene's germline CDR1 is LNHDA and CDR2 SQIVND (reference sequence). CDR3 nucleotides: TGTGCCAGTAGTAACCTGGACTATAGAGATGGCTACACCTTC. Its protein product is CASSNLDYRDGYTF.

The chain uses TRBV10-2 and TRBJ1-1; D is possibly TRBD1 (5 bases). V shed 8 bases and J shed 4 bases, with 14 bases lying between them. Germline loops: CDR1 WSHSY, CDR2 SAAADI. The CDR3 spans 13 residues. CDR3 DNA: TGCGCCAGCGCGCTGGGGCAGGGCACTGAAGCTTTCTTT. This translates into CASALGQGTEAFF.

V gene TRBV28 combines with J gene TRBJ1-5; 9 bases line up with TRBD1. V lost 3 bases, J lost 5 bases, and 14 bases stayed unmatched. The CDR3 loop spans 18 amino acids. Per the germline V gene, CDR1 is MDHEN and CDR2 is SYDVKM. The CDR3 protein is CASSFPDRGGFLDQPQHF. CDR3 sequence (DNA): TGTGCCAGCAGTTTCCCGGACAGGGGCGGGTTTTTAGATCAGCCCCAGCATTTT.

This chain joins TRBV15 and TRBJ1-3; no definite D call. Trimming stripped 0 bases from V and 4 bases from J, with 10 bases between. The CDR3 is 15 residues long. Germline CDR1 is LNHNV and CDR2 is YYDKDF (reference sequence). The CDR3 coding sequence is TGTGCCACCAGCAGAGACCCCCCCCTAGGAAACACCATATATTTT. Translating gives CATSRDPPLGNTIYF. The full variable domain, completed using reference TRBV15 and TRBJ1-3, is DAMVIQNPRYQVTQFGKPVTLSCSQTLNHNVMYWYQQKSSQAPKLLFHYYDKDFNNEADTPDNFQSRRPNTSFCFLDIRSPGLGDTAMYLCATSRDPPLGNTIYFGEGSWLTVV.

The chain recombines TRBV4-1 with TRBJ2-1, with 8 nucleotides matching TRBD1. Germline V gene sequence: CDR1 MGHRA, CDR2 YSYEKL. J gave up 9 bases and V 6 bases, and 13 bases lay outside the gene matches. The CDR3 runs to 15 residues. CDR3 loop: CASRQPGTGLFEQFF. CDR3 bases: TGCGCCAGCAGACAACCCGGGACAGGACTATTTGAGCAGTTCTTC.

This chain uses TRBV9 with TRBJ2-7; D is possibly TRBD1 (5 bases). The CDR3 contains 13 residues. The germline V gene encodes CDR1 SGDLS and CDR2 YYNGEE. Trimming removed 2 bases from V and 6 bases from J, with 12 bases in between. The CDR3 DNA follows: TGTGCCAGCAGCGTTTCGTCTACAGGCGAGCAGTACTTC. It codes for CASSVSSTGEQYF. The variable domain in full, with the rest retrieved from reference TRBV9 and TRBJ2-7, is DSGVTQTPKHLITATGQRVTLRCSPRSGDLSVYWYQQSLDQGLQFLIQYYNGEERAKGNILERFSAQQFPDLHSELNLSSLELGDSALYFCASSVSSTGEQYFGPGTRLTVT.

This chain joins TRBV19 and TRBJ1-2, with D perhaps TRBD1 (5 bases). Between the trimmed V and J ends, which lost 6 bases and 1 base, there was a span of 12 bases. This CDR3 region has 14 residues. Germline V gene data show CDR1 as LNHDA and CDR2 as SQIVND (reference sequence). CDR3 residues: CASRFTGFNYGYTF. The CDR3 nucleotides are TGTGCCAGTAGGTTCACAGGTTTTAACTATGGCTACACCTTC.